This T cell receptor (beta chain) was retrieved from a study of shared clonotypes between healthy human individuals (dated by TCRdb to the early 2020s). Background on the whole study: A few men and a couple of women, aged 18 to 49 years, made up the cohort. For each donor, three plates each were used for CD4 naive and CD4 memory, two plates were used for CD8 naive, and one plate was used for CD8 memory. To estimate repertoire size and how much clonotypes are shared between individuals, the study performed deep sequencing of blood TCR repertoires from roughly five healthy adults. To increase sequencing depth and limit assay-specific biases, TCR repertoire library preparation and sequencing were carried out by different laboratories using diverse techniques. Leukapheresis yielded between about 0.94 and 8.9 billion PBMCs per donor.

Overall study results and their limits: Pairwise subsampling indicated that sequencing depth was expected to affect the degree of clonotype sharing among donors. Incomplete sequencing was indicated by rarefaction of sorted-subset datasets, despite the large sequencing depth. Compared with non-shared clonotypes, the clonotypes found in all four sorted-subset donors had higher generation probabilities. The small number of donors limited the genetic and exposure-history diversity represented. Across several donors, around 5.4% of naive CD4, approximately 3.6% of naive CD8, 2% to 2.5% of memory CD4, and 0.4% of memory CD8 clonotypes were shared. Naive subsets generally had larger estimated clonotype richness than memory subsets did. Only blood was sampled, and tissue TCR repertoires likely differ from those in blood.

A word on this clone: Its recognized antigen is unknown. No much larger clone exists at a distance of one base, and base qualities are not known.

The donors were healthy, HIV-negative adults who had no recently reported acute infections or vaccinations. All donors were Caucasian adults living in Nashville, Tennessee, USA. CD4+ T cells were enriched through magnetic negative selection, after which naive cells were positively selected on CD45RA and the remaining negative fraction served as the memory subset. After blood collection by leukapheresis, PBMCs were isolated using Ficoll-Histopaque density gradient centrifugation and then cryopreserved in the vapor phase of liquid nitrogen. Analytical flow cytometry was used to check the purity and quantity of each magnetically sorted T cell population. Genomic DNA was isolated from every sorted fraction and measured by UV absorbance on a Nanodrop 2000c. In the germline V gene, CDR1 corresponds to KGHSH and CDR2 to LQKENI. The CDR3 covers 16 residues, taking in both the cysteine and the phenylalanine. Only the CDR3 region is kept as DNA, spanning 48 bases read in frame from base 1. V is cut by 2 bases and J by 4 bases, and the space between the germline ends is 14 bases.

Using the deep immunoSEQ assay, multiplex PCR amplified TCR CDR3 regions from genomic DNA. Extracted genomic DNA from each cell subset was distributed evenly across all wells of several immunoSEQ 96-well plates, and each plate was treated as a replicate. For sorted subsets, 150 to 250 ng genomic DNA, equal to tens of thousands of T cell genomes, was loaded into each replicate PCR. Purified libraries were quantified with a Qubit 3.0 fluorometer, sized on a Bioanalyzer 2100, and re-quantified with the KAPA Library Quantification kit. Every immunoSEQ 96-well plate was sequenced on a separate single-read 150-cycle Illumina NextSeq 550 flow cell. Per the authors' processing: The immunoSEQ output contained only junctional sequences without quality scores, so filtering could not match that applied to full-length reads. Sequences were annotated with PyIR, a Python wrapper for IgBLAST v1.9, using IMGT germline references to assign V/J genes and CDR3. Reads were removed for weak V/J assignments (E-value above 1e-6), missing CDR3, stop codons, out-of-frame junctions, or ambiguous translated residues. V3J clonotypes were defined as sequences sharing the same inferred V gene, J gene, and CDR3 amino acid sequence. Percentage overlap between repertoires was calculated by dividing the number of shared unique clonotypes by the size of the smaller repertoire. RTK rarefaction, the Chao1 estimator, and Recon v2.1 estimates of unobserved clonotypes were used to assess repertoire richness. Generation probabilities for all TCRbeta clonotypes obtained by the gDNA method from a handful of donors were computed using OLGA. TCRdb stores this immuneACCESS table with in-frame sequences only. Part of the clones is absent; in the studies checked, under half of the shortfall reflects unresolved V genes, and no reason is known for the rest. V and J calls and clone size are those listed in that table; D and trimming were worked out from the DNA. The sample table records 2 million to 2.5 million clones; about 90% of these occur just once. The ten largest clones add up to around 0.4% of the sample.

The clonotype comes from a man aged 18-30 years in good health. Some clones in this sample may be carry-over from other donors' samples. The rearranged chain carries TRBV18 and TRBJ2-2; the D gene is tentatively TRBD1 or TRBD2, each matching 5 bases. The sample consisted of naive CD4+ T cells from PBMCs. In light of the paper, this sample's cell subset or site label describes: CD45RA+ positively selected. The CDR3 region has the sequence CASSPALRGSTGELFF. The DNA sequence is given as TGTGCCAGCTCACCAGCACTGAGGGGCTCCACCGGGGAGCTGTTTTTT.